This T cell receptor beta chain was documented in a study of OX40 agonist ivuxolimab in advanced cancers. Across the study: At doses from 0.01 to 10 mg/kg, patients were given intravenous ivuxolimab every 2 weeks. The study, taken as a whole, reports: Dosing at 0.1 to 3.0 mg/kg was accompanied by clonal expansion of CD4+ and CD8+ blood T cells by week 6.

Produced via immunoSEQ multiplex PCR; TCRdb's table is partial and in-frame only. The sample consists of 53,000 or so clones, roughly 84% of them appearing once. Turning to this clone: Its antigen remains unknown.

This CDR3 region has 13 residues. With 6 bases removed from V and 4 bases from J, the gap between germline ends came to 10 bases. Germline V gene sequence: CDR1 SNHLY, CDR2 FYNNEI. The source is an adult with an advanced solid tumor such as melanoma, head and neck, liver or kidney cancer. The chain couples TRBV2 to TRBJ1-5; no definite D call. The sample was CD4+ or CD8+ T cells sorted from blood, taken in a trial of the OX40 agonist ivuxolimab. CDR3 in amino acids: CASRETENQPQHF. Here the CDR3 DNA reads TGTGCCAGCAGGGAGACGGAGAATCAGCCCCAGCATTTT.